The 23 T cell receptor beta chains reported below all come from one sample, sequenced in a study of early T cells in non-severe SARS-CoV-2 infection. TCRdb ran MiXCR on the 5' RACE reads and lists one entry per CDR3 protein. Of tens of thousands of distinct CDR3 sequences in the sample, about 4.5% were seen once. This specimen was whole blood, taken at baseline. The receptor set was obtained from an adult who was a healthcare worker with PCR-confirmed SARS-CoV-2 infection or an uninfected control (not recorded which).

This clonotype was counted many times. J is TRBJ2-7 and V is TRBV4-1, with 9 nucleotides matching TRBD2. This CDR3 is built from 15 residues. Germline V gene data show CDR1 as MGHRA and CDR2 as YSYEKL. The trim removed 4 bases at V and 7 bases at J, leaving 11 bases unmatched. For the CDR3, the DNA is TGCGCCAGCAGCCCGTCTATTAGCGGGAGTTATGAGCAGTACTTC. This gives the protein CASSPSISGSYEQYF.

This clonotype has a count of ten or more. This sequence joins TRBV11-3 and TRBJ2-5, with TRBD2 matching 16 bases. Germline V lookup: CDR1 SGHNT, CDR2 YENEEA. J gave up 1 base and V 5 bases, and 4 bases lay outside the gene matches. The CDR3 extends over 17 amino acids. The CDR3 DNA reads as TGTGCCAGCAGCCCCGGGACTAGCGGGAGGGCCCAAGAGACCCAGTACTTC. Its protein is CASSPGTSGRAQETQYF.

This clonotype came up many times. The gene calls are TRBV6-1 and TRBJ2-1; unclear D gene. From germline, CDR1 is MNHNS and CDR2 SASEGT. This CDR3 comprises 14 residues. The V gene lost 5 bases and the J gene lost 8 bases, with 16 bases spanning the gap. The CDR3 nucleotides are TGTGCCAGCAGTCCTTTCGAGATTAGCTATGAGCAGTTCTTC. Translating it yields CASSPFEISYEQFF.

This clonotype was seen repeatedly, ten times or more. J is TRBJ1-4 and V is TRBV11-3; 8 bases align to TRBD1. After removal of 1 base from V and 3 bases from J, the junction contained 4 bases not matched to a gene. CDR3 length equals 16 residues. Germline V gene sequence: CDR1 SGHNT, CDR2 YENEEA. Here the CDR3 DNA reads TGTGCCAGCAGCTTAGCAGGGGGCAGGTCTAATGAAAAACTGTTTTTT. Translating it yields CASSLAGGRSNEKLFF. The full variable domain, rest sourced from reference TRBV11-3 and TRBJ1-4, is EAGVVQSPRYKIIEKKQPVAFWCNPISGHNTLYWYLQNLGQGPELLIRYENEEAVDDSQLPKDRFSAERLKGVDSTLKIQPAELGDSAVYLCASSLAGGRSNEKLFFGSGTQLSVL.

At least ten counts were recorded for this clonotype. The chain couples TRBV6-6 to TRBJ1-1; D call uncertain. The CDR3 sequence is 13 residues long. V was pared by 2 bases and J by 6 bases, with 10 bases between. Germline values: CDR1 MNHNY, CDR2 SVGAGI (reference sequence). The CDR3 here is CASSYAQRPEAFF. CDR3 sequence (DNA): TGTGCCAGCAGTTACGCTCAACGGCCTGAAGCTTTCTTT.

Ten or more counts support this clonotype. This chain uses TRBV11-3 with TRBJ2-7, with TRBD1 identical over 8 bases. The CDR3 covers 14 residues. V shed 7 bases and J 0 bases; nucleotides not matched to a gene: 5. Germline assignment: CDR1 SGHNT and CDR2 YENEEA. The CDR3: CASKGQGISYEQYF. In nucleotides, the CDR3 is TGTGCCAGCAAAGGACAGGGCATCTCCTACGAGCAGTACTTC.

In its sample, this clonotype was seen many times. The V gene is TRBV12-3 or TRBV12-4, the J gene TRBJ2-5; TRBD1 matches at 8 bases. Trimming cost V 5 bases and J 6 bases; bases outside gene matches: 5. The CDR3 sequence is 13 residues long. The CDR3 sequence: CASSLGQGQTQYF. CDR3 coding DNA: TGTGCCAGCAGTCTTGGACAGGGACAGACCCAGTACTTC.

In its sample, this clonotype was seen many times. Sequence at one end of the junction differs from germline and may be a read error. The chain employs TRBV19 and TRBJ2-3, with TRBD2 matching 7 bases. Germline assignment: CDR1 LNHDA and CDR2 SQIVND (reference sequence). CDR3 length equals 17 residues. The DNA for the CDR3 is TGTGCCAGTAGTAGCCACTGGCGGGGGACGGTAACAGATGCGCAGTATTTT. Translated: CASSSHWRGTVTDAQYF.

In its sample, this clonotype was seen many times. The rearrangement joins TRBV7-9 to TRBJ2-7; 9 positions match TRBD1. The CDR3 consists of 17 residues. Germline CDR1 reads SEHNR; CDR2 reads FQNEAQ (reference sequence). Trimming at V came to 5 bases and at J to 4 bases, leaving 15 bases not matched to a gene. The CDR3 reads CASSLAGTGMGRYEQYF. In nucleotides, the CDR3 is TGTGCCAGCAGCCTCGCCGGGACAGGGATGGGTCGGTACGAGCAGTACTTC.

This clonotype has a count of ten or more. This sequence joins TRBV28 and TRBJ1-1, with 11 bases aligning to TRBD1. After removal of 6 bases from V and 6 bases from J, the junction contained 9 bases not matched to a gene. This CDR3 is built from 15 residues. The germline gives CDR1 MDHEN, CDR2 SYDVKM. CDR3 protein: CASSTLQDRGPEAFF. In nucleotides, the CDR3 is TGTGCCAGCAGCACCCTCCAGGACAGGGGGCCTGAAGCTTTCTTT.

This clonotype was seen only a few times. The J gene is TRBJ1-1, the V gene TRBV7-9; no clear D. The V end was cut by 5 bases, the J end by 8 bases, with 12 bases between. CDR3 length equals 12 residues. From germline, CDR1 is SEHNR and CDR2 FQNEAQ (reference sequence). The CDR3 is CASSDEREEAFF. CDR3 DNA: TGTGCCAGCAGCGACGAACGCGAGGAAGCTTTCTTT.

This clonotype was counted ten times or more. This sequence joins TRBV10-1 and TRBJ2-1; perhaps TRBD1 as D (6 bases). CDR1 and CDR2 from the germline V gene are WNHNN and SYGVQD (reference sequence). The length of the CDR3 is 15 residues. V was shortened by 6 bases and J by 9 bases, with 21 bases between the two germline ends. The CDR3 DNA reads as TGCGCCAGCAGCCAAAGTTCGGAAGGGGGTATTGAGCAGTTCTTC. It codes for CASSQSSEGGIEQFF.

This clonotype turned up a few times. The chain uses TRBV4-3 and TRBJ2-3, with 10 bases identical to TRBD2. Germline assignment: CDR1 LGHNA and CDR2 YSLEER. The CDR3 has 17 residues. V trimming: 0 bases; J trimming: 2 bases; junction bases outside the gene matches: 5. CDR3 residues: CASSQEILAGATDTQYF. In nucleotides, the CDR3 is TGCGCCAGCAGCCAAGAAATCCTAGCGGGGGCCACAGATACGCAGTATTTT.

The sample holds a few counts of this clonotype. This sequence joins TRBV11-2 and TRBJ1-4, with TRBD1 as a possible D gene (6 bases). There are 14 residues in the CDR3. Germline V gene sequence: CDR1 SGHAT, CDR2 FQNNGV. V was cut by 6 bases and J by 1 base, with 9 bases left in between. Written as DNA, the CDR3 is TGTGCCAGCAGACCACAGGGAACTAATGAAAAACTGTTTTTT. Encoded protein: CASRPQGTNEKLFF.

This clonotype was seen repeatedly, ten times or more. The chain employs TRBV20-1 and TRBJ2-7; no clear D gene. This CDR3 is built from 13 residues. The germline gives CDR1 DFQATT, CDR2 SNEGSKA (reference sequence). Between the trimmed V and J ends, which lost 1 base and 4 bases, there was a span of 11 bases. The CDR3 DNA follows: TGCAGTGCTAGAGCGGGCAGTAGGTACGAGCAGTACTTC. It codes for CSARAGSRYEQYF.

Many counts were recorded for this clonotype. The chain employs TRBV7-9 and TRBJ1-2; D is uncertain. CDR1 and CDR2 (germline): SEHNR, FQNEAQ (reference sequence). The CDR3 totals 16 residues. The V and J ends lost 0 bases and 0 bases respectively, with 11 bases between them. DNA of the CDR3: TGTGCCAGCAGCTTAGCTACCGGTAAAGCTAACTATGGCTACACCTTC. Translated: CASSLATGKANYGYTF.

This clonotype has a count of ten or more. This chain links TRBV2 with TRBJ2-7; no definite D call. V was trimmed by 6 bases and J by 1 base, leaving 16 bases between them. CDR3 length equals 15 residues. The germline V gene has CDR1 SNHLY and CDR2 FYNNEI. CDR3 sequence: CASSPQSTLSYEQYF. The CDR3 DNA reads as TGTGCCAGCAGCCCCCAAAGCACCCTGTCCTACGAGCAGTACTTC.

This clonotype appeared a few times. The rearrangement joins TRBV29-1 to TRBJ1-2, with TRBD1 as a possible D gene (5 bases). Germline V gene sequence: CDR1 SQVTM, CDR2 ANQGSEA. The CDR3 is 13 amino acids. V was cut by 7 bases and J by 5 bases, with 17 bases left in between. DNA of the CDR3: TGCAGCGCCGAGGACGCCAGGGTTTATGGCTACACCTTC. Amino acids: CSAEDARVYGYTF.

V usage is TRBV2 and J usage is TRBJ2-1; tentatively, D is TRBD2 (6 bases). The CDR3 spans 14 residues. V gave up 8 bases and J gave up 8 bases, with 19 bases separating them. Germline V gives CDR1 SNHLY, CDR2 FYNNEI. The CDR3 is CASGGRTKRDEQFF. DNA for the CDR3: TGTGCCAGCGGGGGGAGGACAAAAAGGGATGAGCAGTTCTTC.

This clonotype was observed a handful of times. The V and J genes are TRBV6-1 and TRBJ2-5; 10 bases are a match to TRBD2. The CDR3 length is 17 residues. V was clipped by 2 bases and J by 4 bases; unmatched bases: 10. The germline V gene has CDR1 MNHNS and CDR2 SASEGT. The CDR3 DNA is TGTGCCAGCAGTGAATTGAGAGCGGGAGGGCCGGGAGAGACCCAGTACTTC. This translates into CASSELRAGGPGETQYF.

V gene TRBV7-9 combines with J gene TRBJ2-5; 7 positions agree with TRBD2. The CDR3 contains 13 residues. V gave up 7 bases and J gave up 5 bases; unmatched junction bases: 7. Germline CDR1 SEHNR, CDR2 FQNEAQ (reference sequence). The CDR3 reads CASTGRREETQYF. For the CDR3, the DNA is TGTGCCAGCACCGGGAGGCGGGAGGAGACCCAGTACTTC.

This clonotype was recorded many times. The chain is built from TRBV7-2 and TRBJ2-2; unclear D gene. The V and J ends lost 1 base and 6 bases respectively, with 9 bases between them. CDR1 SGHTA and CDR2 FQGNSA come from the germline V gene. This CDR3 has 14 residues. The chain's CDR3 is CASSLGGVAGELFF. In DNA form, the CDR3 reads TGTGCCAGCAGCTTAGGTGGGGTAGCCGGGGAGCTGTTTTTT.

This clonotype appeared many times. The CDR3 reads CASSPVEKETQYF. CDR3 DNA sequence: TGTGCCAGCTCACCAGTAGAGAAAGAGACCCAGTACTTC. The chain combines TRBV18 with TRBJ2-5, with no clear D. The V gene lost 2 bases and the J gene lost 3 bases, with 7 bases spanning the gap. The germline CDR1 and CDR2 sequences are KGHSH and LQKENI. This CDR3 comprises 13 residues.